A selection of T cell receptor beta chains follows, all from one sample in a study of shared clonotypes between healthy human individuals. Profiled with immunoSEQ multiplex PCR; TCRdb holds only in-frame clones, not every one. The sample includes roughly 680,000 clones, around 70% of them seen just once. Sample: memory CD4+ T cells sorted from blood. These receptor sequences come from a woman between 25 and 40 years old in good health. Each CDR3 is given with its conserved first and last residue. A D gene is named only where the DNA matches it firmly. Only part of the rows carry a size: once, few, many, or a class if the clone is expanded.

V: TRBV12-5; size: .; D: TRBD1; J: TRBJ1-1; DNA: TGTGCTAGTGGTTTGGTACTGGACAGGGGTTTGGTCACTGAAGCTTTCTTT; CDR3: CASGLVLDRGLVTEAFF
V: TRBV1; size: .; D: .; J: TRBJ2-1; DNA: TGCACCAGCAGCCGGGGGAGACTAGCGGGAAATAATGAGCAGTTCTTC; CDR3: CTSSRGRLAGNNEQFF
V: TRBV7-9; size: few; D: TRBD1; J: TRBJ2-1; DNA: TGTGCCAGCAGCTTGGGACAGGGGAGTAGTGAGCAGTTCTTC; CDR3: CASSLGQGSSEQFF
V: TRBV7-9; size: once; D: TRBD1; J: TRBJ2-2; DNA: TGTGCCAGCAGCTCCCGGGACAGCGAGAACACCGGGGAGCTGTTTTTT; CDR3: CASSSRDSENTGELFF
V: TRBV5-1; size: .; D: .; J: TRBJ2-2; DNA: TGCGCCAGCAGCCCGTCGGCGGGCGACACCGGGGAGCTGTTTTTT; CDR3: CASSPSAGDTGELFF
V: TRBV5-1; size: once; D: .; J: TRBJ2-1; DNA: TGCGCCACAAGACAGCTGACTAGTCGTAATGAGCAGTTCTTC; CDR3: CATRQLTSRNEQFF
V: TRBV7-9; size: .; D: .; J: TRBJ2-7; DNA: TGTGCCAGCAGCTTAGATGGAGGTCTGGACGAGCAGTACTTC; CDR3: CASSLDGGLDEQYF
V: TRBV25-1; size: .; D: .; J: TRBJ2-5; DNA: TGTGCCAGCAGTGAATCCCGTGGGGCCCAAGAGACCCAGTACTTC; CDR3: CASSESRGAQETQYF
V: TRBV27; size: once; D: .; J: TRBJ1-1; DNA: TGTGCCAGCAGTCTACAGGGACGGAACACTGAAGCTTTCTTT; CDR3: CASSLQGRNTEAFF
V: TRBV19; size: .; D: .; J: TRBJ2-7; DNA: TGTGCCAGTAGTGTCGGCGGAGGGACTCGCCACGAGCAGTACTTC; CDR3: CASSVGGGTRHEQYF
V: TRBV7-9; size: once; D: .; J: TRBJ2-1; DNA: TGTGCCAGCAGCTTAAACAGCCTGATCTCCTACAATGAGCAGTTCTTC; CDR3: CASSLNSLISYNEQFF
V: TRBV7-8; size: .; D: TRBD1; J: TRBJ1-2; DNA: TGTGCCAGCAGCTTAGCGGGGACAGGGGGTGGCTACACCTTC; CDR3: CASSLAGTGGGYTF
V: TRBV7-9; size: .; D: TRBD2; J: TRBJ2-2; DNA: TGTGCCAGCAGCGCACTAGCGGGAGCAAACACCGGGGAGCTGTTTTTT; CDR3: CASSALAGANTGELFF
V: TRBV19; size: .; D: TRBD2; J: TRBJ2-3; DNA: TGTGCCAGTAGCAGGACTAGCGGAAGCACAGATACGCAGTATTTT; CDR3: CASSRTSGSTDTQYF
V: TRBV18; size: .; D: TRBD1; J: TRBJ1-1; DNA: TGTGCCAGCTCACCCAGGGGGGAAGTGAACACTGAAGCTTTCTTT; CDR3: CASSPRGEVNTEAFF
V: TRBV4-2; size: .; D: TRBD1; J: TRBJ1-2; DNA: TGTGCCAGCAGCCAACGCCCGGGACAGGGGTCTGGCTACACCTTC; CDR3: CASSQRPGQGSGYTF
V: TRBV28; size: .; D: .; J: TRBJ2-7; DNA: TGTGCCAGCAGAAACAGGGATCGGTACGAGCAGTACTTC; CDR3: CASRNRDRYEQYF
V: TRBV19; size: .; D: .; J: TRBJ1-6; DNA: TGTGCCAGTAGGGGAGGATCCGGTAATTCACCCCTCCACTTT; CDR3: CASRGGSGNSPLHF
V: TRBV30; size: .; D: .; J: TRBJ1-1; DNA: TGTGCCTGGAGTGTATCGGCGACGACCGAAGCTTTCTTT; CDR3: CAWSVSATTEAFF
V: TRBV5-1; size: .; D: TRBD1; J: TRBJ1-4; DNA: TGCGCCAGCAGCTTGATCCAGGGGGCGGCTAATGAAAAACTGTTTTTT; CDR3: CASSLIQGAANEKLFF
V: TRBV11-2; size: .; D: TRBD2; J: TRBJ2-1; DNA: TGTGCCAGCAGCTTAAGAGGACTAGCGGCTAGCTCCTACAATGAGCAGTTCTTC; CDR3: CASSLRGLAASSYNEQFF
V: TRBV5-6; size: .; D: TRBD1; J: TRBJ2-7; DNA: TGTGCCAGCAGTCTCGAGGGGGCGTACTACGAGCAGTACTTC; CDR3: CASSLEGAYYEQYF
V: TRBV27; size: .; D: .; J: TRBJ1-4; DNA: TGTGCCAGCAGCGCCTATGGGGCAGACTCTGAAAAACTGTTTTTT; CDR3: CASSAYGADSEKLFF
V: TRBV28; size: .; D: .; J: TRBJ1-5; DNA: TGTGCCAGCAGTTTACAGGGAGTTCATCAGCCCCAGCATTTT; CDR3: CASSLQGVHQPQHF
V: TRBV19; size: few; D: .; J: TRBJ1-5; DNA: TGTGCCAGTAGTATAGGGGGGGCTACAAGTCAGCCCCAGCATTTT; CDR3: CASSIGGATSQPQHF
V: TRBV6-1; size: .; D: .; J: TRBJ2-3; DNA: TGTGCCAGCATTATGAGTGATACGCAGTATTTT; CDR3: CASIMSDTQYF
V: TRBV25-1; size: .; D: .; J: TRBJ2-7; DNA: TGTGCCAGCAGTGAATTACACGAGCAGTACTTC; CDR3: CASSELHEQYF
V: TRBV5-8; size: .; D: .; J: TRBJ2-2; DNA: TGTGCCAGCAGCTGGGACCCGAACACCGGGGAGCTGTTTTTT; CDR3: CASSWDPNTGELFF
V: TRBV4-1; size: .; D: .; J: TRBJ1-1; DNA: TGCGCCAGCAGCCAAGAGGCACACTGGAACACTGAAGCTTTCTTT; CDR3: CASSQEAHWNTEAFF
V: TRBV5-6; size: .; D: TRBD1; J: TRBJ1-1; DNA: TGTGCCAGCAGCCTAATCTCAGGGGGTGAAGCTTTCTTT; CDR3: CASSLISGGEAFF
V: TRBV4-1; size: .; D: TRBD2; J: TRBJ2-1; DNA: TGCGCCAGCAGCCAAGGCAACGTTAATCCCCTCATCCTAGCGGGAATTTACAATGAGCAGTTCTTC; CDR3: CASSQGNVNPLILAGIYNEQFF
V: TRBV27; size: .; D: .; J: TRBJ2-7; DNA: TGTGCCAGCAGTCCCCGTTCATACGTGCGGGAGCAGTACTTC; CDR3: CASSPRSYVREQYF
V: TRBV19; size: .; D: TRBD1; J: TRBJ1-5; DNA: TGTGCCAGTAGTGGAGCATCGACAGGGGCTCAGCCCCAGCATTTT; CDR3: CASSGASTGAQPQHF
V: TRBV6-1; size: many; D: .; J: TRBJ2-7; DNA: TGTGCCAGCAGTGAAGCCCACCGGGGAGGCTACGAGCAGTACTTC; CDR3: CASSEAHRGGYEQYF
V: TRBV6-5; size: .; D: TRBD1; J: TRBJ2-1; DNA: TGTGCCAGCAGTTACCCCTGGGACAGGAGCCACAATGAGCAGTTCTTC; CDR3: CASSYPWDRSHNEQFF
V: TRBV9; size: .; D: .; J: TRBJ2-7; DNA: TGTGCCAGCAGCGTTGGAGGGAATAGGGACTACGAGCAGTACTTC; CDR3: CASSVGGNRDYEQYF
V: TRBV19; size: .; D: TRBD2; J: TRBJ2-7; DNA: TGTGCCAGTAGTTCCAGACTAGCGGGAGGCTACGAGCAGTACTTC; CDR3: CASSSRLAGGYEQYF
V: TRBV2; size: .; D: .; J: TRBJ2-7; DNA: TGTGCCAGCAGTGCCTGGGACTACGAGCAGTACTTC; CDR3: CASSAWDYEQYF
V: TRBV25-1; size: .; D: .; J: TRBJ2-7; DNA: TGTGCCAGCAGTGAATTTGGGGGTTTGGCAGGGCTGTACTTC; CDR3: CASSEFGGLAGLYF
V: TRBV5-1; size: few; D: TRBD1; J: TRBJ2-2; DNA: TGCGCCAGCAGCTTCAGGGGGATTGGCACCGGGGAGCTGTTTTTT; CDR3: CASSFRGIGTGELFF
V: TRBV15; size: .; D: .; J: TRBJ1-4; DNA: TGTGCCACCAGTACCGAACACCTCCTAGCGGCTAATGAAAAACTGTTTTTT; CDR3: CATSTEHLLAANEKLFF
V: TRBV4-1; size: .; D: TRBD1; J: TRBJ2-7; DNA: TGCGCCAGCAGCCGTACGGGACAGCTCTACGAGCAGTACTTC; CDR3: CASSRTGQLYEQYF
V: TRBV4-1; size: .; D: .; J: TRBJ1-1; DNA: TGCGCCAGCAGCCTCACCCCCGGTGATGCGAACACTGAAGCTTTCTTT; CDR3: CASSLTPGDANTEAFF
V: TRBV5-1; size: .; D: .; J: TRBJ1-1; DNA: TGCGCCAGCAGCTTGGATCGGGAGCTGAACACTGAAGCTTTCTTT; CDR3: CASSLDRELNTEAFF
V: TRBV28; size: .; D: TRBD1; J: TRBJ1-5; DNA: TGTGCCAGCAGTTCACAGGGGGCTCGGCAGCCCCAGCATTTT; CDR3: CASSSQGARQPQHF
V: TRBV9; size: .; D: TRBD1; J: TRBJ1-2; DNA: TGTGCCAGCAGCGCAGACTCTAAGACAGGGCAGGATGGCTACACCTTC; CDR3: CASSADSKTGQDGYTF
V: TRBV9; size: .; D: .; J: TRBJ2-1; DNA: TGTGCCAGCAGCGTAACAACAATCGGGGGCCCTAGCTCCTACAATGAGCAGTTCTTC; CDR3: CASSVTTIGGPSSYNEQFF
V: TRBV7-9; size: .; D: .; J: TRBJ2-5; DNA: TGTGCCAGCAGCCCAGGACAGAGAGTCCAAGAGACCCAGTACTTC; CDR3: CASSPGQRVQETQYF
V: TRBV19; size: once; D: .; J: TRBJ1-5; DNA: TGTGCCAGTTCCTTCAGACAGCCCTATAGCAATCAGCCCCAGCATTTT; CDR3: CASSFRQPYSNQPQHF